The T cell receptor beta chain under discussion was sequenced for a study of cytomegalovirus exposure and HLA in healthy donors. Primers for the PCR totalled 60 Vbeta and 13 Jbeta. Generated by immunoSEQ multiplex PCR, the TCRdb table keeps only in-frame clones and is missing some. The repertoire holds some 130,000 clones, around 75% seen once, with 3% to 3.5% in the top ten. The CDR3 is 18 amino acids. V was clipped by 5 bases and J by 0 bases; unmatched bases: 7. The germline V gene has CDR1 SEHNR and CDR2 FQNEAQ (reference sequence). The chain carries TRBV7-9 and TRBJ2-1; 13 bases are shared with TRBD2. Sequenced: PBMCs. This TCR was sampled from a middle-aged man in good health and CMV-seronegative. For the CDR3, the DNA is TGTGCCAGCAGCAGGGGACTAGCGGGACCCCGCTCCTACAATGAGCAGTTCTTC. Protein sequence: CASSRGLAGPRSYNEQFF. Combining the CDR3 with reference TRBV7-9 and TRBJ2-1 gives the whole variable domain DTGVSQNPRHKITKRGQNVTFRCDPISEHNRLYWYRQTLGQGPEFLTYFQNEAQLEKSRLLSDRFSAERPKGSFSTLEIQRTEQGDSAMYLCASSRGLAGPRSYNEQFFGPGTRLTVL.